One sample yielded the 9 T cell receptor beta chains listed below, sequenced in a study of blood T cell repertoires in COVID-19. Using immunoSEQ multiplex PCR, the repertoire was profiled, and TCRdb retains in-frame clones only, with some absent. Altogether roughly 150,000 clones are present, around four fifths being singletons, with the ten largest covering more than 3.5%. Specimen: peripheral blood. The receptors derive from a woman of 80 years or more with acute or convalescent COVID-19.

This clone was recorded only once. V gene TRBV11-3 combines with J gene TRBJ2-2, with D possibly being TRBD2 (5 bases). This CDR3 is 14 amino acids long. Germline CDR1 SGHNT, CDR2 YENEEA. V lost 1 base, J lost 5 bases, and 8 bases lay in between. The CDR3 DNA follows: TGTGCCAGCAGCTTAGCTCGGGGAACCGGGGAGCTGTTTTTT. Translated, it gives CASSLARGTGELFF.

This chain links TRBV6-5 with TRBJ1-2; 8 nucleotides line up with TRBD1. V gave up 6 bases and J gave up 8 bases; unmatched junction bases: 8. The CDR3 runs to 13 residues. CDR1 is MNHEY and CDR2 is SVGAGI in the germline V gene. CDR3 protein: CASRSTGEGGYTF. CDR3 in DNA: TGTGCCAGCAGATCGACAGGGGAAGGAGGCTACACCTTC.

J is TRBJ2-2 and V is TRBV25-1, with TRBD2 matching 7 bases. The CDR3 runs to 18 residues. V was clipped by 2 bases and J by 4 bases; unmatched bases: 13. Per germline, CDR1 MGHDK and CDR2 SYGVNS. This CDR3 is CASSEGRGEGASTGELFF. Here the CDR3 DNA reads TGTGCCAGCAGTGAAGGGAGGGGAGAAGGGGCGAGCACCGGGGAGCTGTTTTTT.

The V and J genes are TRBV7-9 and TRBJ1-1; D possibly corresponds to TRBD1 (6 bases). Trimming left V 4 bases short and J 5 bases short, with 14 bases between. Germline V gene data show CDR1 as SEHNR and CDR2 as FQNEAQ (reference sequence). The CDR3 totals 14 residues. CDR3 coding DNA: TGTGCCAGCAGCTCCAGGGGAAGCGGAACTGAAGCTTTCTTT. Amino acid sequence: CASSSRGSGTEAFF.

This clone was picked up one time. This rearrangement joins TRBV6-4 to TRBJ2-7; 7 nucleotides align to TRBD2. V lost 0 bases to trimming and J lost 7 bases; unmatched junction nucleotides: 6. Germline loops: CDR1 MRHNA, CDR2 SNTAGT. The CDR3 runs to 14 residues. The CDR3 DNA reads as TGTGCCAGCAGTGACTCGTTGGGTAGCGGGGAGCAGTACTTC. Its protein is CASSDSLGSGEQYF.

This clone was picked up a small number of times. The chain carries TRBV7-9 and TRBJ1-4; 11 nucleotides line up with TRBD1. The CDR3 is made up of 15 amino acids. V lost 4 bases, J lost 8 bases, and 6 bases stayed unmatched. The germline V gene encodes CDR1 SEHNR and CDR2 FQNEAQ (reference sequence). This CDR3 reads CASSSRDRGIEKLFF. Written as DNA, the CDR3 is TGTGCCAGCAGCTCCCGGGACAGGGGGATCGAAAAACTGTTTTTT.

CDR3 sequence reads: CASSPQGTTGELFF. The CDR3 region has the DNA TGTGCCAGCAGCCCGCAGGGGACCACCGGGGAGCTGTTTTTT. V is TRBV5-4 and J is TRBJ2-2, with a weak D call TRBD1 (6 bases). Germline-derived CDR1 and CDR2 are SGHNT and YYREEE (reference sequence). V lost 4 bases to trimming and J lost 4 bases, with 11 bases between them. This CDR3 is built from 14 residues.

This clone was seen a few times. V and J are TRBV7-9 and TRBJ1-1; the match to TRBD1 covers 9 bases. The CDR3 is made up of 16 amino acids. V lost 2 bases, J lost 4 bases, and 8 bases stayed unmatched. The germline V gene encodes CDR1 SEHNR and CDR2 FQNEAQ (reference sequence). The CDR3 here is CASSLSGTGRVTEAFF. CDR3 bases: TGTGCCAGCAGCTTATCGGGGACAGGGCGGGTCACTGAAGCTTTCTTT.

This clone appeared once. The CDR3 is CASSPSRGEIAEAFF. CDR3 coding DNA: TGTGCCAGCTCACCAAGCAGGGGGGAGATCGCTGAAGCTTTCTTT. The chain employs TRBV18 and TRBJ1-1; 7 bases match TRBD1. The CDR3 runs to 15 residues. Germline-derived CDR1 and CDR2 are KGHSH and LQKENI. Unmatched junction bases numbered 9, after V lost 2 bases and J lost 6 bases.